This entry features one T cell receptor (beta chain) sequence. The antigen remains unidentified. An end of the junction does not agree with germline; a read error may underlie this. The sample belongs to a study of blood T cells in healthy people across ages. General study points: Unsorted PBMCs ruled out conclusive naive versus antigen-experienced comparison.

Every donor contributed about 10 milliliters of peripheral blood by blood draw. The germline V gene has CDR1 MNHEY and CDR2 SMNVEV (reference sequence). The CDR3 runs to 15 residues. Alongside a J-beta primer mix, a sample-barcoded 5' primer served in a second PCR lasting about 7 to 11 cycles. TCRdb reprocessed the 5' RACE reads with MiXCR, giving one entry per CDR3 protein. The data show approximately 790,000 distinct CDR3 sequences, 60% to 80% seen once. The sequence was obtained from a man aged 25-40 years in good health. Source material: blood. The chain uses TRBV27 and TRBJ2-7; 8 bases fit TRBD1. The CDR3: CASSRWTGSSDEQYF. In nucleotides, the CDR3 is TGTGCCAGCAGTCGTTGGACAGGGAGCTCCGACGAGCAGTACTTC.